This T cell receptor (beta chain) was recovered during a study of sequential checkpoint blockade in melanoma. On the study more broadly: Randomization was 1:1 between first-line nivolumab→ipilimumab and ipilimumab→nivolumab.

Assay: immunoSEQ multiplex PCR; the TCRdb copy retains only in-frame clones and omits some. The profile shows about 38,000 clones, about 88% of them singletons. The CDR3 spans 15 residues. The junction had 7 bases not matched to a gene; V was cut back by 6 bases and J by 2 bases. The germline V gene has CDR1 MNHEY and CDR2 SMNVEV (reference sequence). The sample's treatment: randomized to nivolumab then ipilimumab (arm A) or the reverse (arm B). Live CD3+CD8+ CD19− CD56− cells were sorted from PBMCs. This chain uses TRBV27 with TRBJ2-5; 9 bases fit TRBD1. The sequence came from a human donor with melanoma. Sequencing used CD8+ T cells sorted from blood (inferred from file names), obtained from a patient given nivolumab and ipilimumab in sequence. The CDR3 DNA reads TGTGCCAGCAGGGACCGGGACAGGGCTCAAGAGACCCAGTACTTC. This gives the protein CASRDRDRAQETQYF.